This T cell receptor beta chain was sequenced for a study of control samples from healthy donors and cancer patients. The CDR3 loop spans 12 amino acids. The V gene end was trimmed by 7 bases and the J gene end by 6 bases; junction bases not matched to a gene: 5. The germline V gene has CDR1 SQVTM and CDR2 ANQGSEA. Repertoires were generated with immunoSEQ multiplex PCR, while TCRdb's copy carries only in-frame clones and drops some. The sample records 150,000 to 200,000 clones, around 89% being singletons. This clone was counted only a few times. This TCR derives from a woman aged 45-60 years in good health. The sequencing input was blood. The V gene is TRBV29-1, the J gene TRBJ1-2, with 10 bases identical to TRBD1. Written as DNA, the CDR3 is TGCAGCGGACAGGGGGCGCAAGATGGCTACACCTTC. The encoded protein is CSGQGAQDGYTF.